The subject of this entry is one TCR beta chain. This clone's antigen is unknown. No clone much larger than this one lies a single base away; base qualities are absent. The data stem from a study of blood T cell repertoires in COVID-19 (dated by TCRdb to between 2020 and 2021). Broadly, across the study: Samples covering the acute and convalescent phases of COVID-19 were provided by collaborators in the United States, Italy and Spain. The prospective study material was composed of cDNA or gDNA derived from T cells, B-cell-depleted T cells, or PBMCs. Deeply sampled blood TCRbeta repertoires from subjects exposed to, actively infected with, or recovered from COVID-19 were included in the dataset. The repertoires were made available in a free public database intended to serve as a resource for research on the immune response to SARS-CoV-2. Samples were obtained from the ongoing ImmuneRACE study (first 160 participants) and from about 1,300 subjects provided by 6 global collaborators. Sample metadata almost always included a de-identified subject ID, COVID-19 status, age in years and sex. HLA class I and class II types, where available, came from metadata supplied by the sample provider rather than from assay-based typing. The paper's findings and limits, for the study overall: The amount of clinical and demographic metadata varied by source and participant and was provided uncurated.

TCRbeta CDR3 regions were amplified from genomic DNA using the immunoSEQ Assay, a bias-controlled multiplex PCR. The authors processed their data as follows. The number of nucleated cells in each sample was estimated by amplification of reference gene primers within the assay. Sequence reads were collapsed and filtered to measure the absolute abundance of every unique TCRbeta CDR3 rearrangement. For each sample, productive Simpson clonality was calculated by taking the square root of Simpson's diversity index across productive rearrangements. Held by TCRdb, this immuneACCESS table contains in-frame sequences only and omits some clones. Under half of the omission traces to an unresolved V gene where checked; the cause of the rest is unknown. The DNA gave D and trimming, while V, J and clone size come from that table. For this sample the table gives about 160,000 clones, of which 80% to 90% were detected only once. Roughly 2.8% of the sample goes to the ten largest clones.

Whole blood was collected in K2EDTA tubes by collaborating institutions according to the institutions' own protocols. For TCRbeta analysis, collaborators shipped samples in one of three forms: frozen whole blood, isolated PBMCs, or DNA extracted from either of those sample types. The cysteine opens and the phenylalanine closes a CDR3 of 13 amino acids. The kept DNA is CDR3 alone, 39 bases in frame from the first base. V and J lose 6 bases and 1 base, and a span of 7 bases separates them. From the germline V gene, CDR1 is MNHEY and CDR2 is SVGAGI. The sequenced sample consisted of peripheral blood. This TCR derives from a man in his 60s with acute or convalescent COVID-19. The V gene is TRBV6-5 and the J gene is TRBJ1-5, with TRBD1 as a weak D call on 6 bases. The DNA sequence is TGTGCCAGCAGGGGACAAAGCAATCAGCCCCAGCATTTT. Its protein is CASRGQSNQPQHF.